A selection of T cell receptor beta chains follows, all from one sample in a study of cytomegalovirus exposure and HLA in healthy donors. The protocol was immunoSEQ multiplex PCR, while the TCRdb copy is restricted to in-frame clones and leaves out a portion. This repertoire comprises roughly 76,000 clones; its ten largest clones make up 2.4%. What was sequenced was PBMCs. Receptors originate from a female donor in good health and CMV-seropositive. Both conserved end residues are part of each CDR3. The order of the fields is V gene, CDR3 protein.

TRBV20-1 CSAPLVNEQFF
TRBV4-3 CASSQGLQGNQPQHF
TRBV5-7 CASSADGAGFF
TRBV4-1 CASSPSGLAASYEQYF
TRBV6-5 CASSYSAGEGSPLHF
TRBV4-1 CASSQERDSSFYEQYF
TRBV28 CASTLSGTGWEQYF
TRBV6-5 CASSYLQTGVVFF
TRBV6-1 CASSKPTGEQYF
TRBV6-5 CASSLQAIGAYEQYF
TRBV9 CASSVDSSYEQYF
TRBV2 CASSESVYGYTF
TRBV5-6 CASSLKHRSNQPQHF
TRBV28 CASSRTGYNSPLHF
TRBV10-3 CAISRTGGAGPSNTEAFF
TRBV7-9 CASSSTKTGASYNEQFF
TRBV27 CASSLGAELFF
TRBV6-5 CASRQQGLGYTF
TRBV7-3 CASSLNPQLAGYLHNEQFF
TRBV5-1 CASSLGVLQETQYF
TRBV6-6 CASSRRGLGGDQPQHF
TRBV6-5 CASSYSRNSVLTF
TRBV9 CASSFREHYNEQFF
TRBV18 CASSPKGQGDGYTF
TRBV7-8 CASSLDGTVPNQPQHF
TRBV28 CASSPRSDNVIYEQYF
TRBV28 CASSASVGRDRPYEQYF
TRBV6-5 CPGTSDRGGTDTQYF
TRBV30 CAWGGRLQPQHF
TRBV18 CASSDGGSAEAFF
TRBV7-9 CASSREGTEAFF
TRBV27 CASSAGTSGYNEQFF
TRBV4-1 CASSQDDRGYGYTF
TRBV6-7 CASSYSPRPQQGRNEKLFF
TRBV5-6 CASSLQEAYEQYF
TRBV28 CASRRKQGPNTEAFF
TRBV10-3 CAISESGTGTPEAFF
TRBV7-2 CASSSLQGGGYTF
TRBV28 CASSLTGPMNTEAFF
TRBV28 CARRSGHGYTF
TRBV6-4 CASSRDSSTDKQYF
TRBV4-3 CASSRGQGGGMNTEAFF
TRBV29-1 CSVEGRDRSFNTF
TRBV6-5 CASSFPGAGVLGEQYF
TRBV4-3 CASSQEVLGSGAGELFF
TRBV28 CASSSAGDNEKLFF
TRBV30 CAWMGDRVFRIGYNSPLHF
TRBV19 CASSLGTSRETQYF
TRBV29-1 CSVEGSTSEPYEQYF
TRBV29-1 CSVSNRGADNEQFF
TRBV7-2 CASSLVSVTGELFF
TRBV6-5 CASSYSSQGTDTQYF
TRBV11-2 CASSERGADKNIQYF
TRBV5-1 CASSLVEQGAGEQFF
TRBV4-3 CASSQIPRQGVTGELFF
TRBV7-3 CASSLGQGLRNTEAFF
TRBV5-4 CASSSGTGLNTEAFF